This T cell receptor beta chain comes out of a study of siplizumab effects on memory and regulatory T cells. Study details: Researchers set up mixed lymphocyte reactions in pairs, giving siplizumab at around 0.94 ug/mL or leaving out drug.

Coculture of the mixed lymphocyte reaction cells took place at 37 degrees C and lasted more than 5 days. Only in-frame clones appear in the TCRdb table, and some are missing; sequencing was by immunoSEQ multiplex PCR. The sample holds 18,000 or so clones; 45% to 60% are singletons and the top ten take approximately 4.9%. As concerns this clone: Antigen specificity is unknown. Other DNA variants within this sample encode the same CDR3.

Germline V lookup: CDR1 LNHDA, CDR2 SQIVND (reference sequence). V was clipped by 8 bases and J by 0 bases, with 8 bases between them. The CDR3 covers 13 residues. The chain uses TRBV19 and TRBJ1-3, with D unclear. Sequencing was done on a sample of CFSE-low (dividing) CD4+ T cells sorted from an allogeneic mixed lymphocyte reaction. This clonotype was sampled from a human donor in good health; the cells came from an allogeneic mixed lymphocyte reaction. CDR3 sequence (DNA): TGTGCCAGTTCGACATTCTCTGGAAACACCATATATTTT. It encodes CASSTFSGNTIYF.